This T cell receptor beta chain was sequenced in a study of blood T cell repertoires in COVID-19. Study details: COVID-19 samples from acute and convalescent phases originated in the United States, Italy and Spain. PBMCs, B-cell-depleted T cells, or T cells provided the cDNA or gDNA that made up the material.

V was pared by 1 base and J by 7 bases, with 7 bases of the junction left unmatched. This CDR3 comprises 15 residues. Germline loops: CDR1 SGHRS, CDR2 YFSETQ. Sequencing used immunoSEQ multiplex PCR; TCRdb keeps in-frame clones, though not all of them. The repertoire includes 90,000 to 130,000 clones, 75% to 80% of them detected once, and approximately 16% sits in the top ten. The sequenced sample consisted of peripheral blood. This receptor was taken from a woman older than 75 with active or convalescent COVID-19. This rearrangement joins TRBV5-1 to TRBJ2-1; 8 bases match TRBD2. The DNA for the CDR3 is TGCGCCAGCAGCTTGAGAACTAGCGGTTGGAATGAGCAGTTCTTC. Its translation is CASSLRTSGWNEQFF.